The text below deals with one TCR beta chain. Germline CDR1 and CDR2: ENHRY and SYGVKD. This CDR3 comprises 18 residues. Trimming took 6 bases from V and 2 from J; bases not matched to a gene: 14. The data were taken from a study of cytomegalovirus exposure and HLA in healthy donors. PCR involved 60 Vbeta and 13 Jbeta primers. Here immunoSEQ multiplex PCR was the method, and the copy in TCRdb shows in-frame clones only, minus some. Among some 170,000 clones, 81% were seen once, and the ten largest hold less than 2%. This TCR came from a woman aged 18-29 years in good health and CMV-seronegative. The chain combines TRBV10-3 with TRBJ1-4; TRBD1 matches 8 bases. What was sequenced was PBMCs. The CDR3 reads CAIRRRTARTGTNEKLFF. CDR3 DNA: TGTGCCATCAGGAGACGGACAGCGAGGACAGGGACTAATGAAAAACTGTTTTTT.